This TCR beta chain comes out of a study of CD8 T cells in ankylosing spondylitis (dated by TCRdb to between 2016 and 2019). Regarding the study in general: The study profiled T cell receptor beta repertoires in healthy donors and ankylosing spondylitis patients to find disease-linked TCR variants. In total, the full study cohort was made up of roughly 100 healthy donors and 25 to 30 ankylosing spondylitis patients. Peripheral blood was sampled, and synovial fluid was also collected from ankylosing spondylitis patients.

This clonotype appeared many times. Its specific antigen is unknown. One base away there is no much larger clone; base qualities are not given. Overall study outcomes, separate from this receptor: A TCR beta motif of 8 or 9 highly homologous amino acid variants appeared characteristic of blood from ankylosing spondylitis patients. According to the report, matched synovial fluid samples from ankylosing spondylitis patients were significantly enriched for the disease-linked clones. The disease-linked clones had a CD8+ phenotype and were found at relatively low frequencies in peripheral blood. Some TCR beta motif variants had previously been reported in synovial fluid and blood of reactive arthritis patients, which suggested common disease-initiation mechanisms.

Taken from cysteine to phenylalanine, the CDR3 has 15 residues. The entry retains the CDR3 DNA only, 45 bases that are in frame from base 1. CDR1 MGHDK and CDR2 SYGVNS are derived from the germline V gene. V and J lose 6 bases and 4 bases, and a span of 18 bases separates them. The instrument was an Illumina HiSeq 2500. Quantitative 5'-RACE with molecular barcodes was used to prepare TCR beta libraries. In the authors' own workflow: A new computational method based on a probabilistic model of VDJ rearrangement was used to identify disease-linked TCR variants. TCRdb handled the public reads itself, with Q25 trimming in fastp and clone calling in MiXCR, and kept productive beta chains. Rows with a matching CDR3 protein are joined into one entry that keeps the most common DNA and genes. None of the V and J calls come from the authors' own analysis; TCRdb made them. Present in this sample are some 450,000 distinct CDR3 sequences, about 15% of which were seen just once. The leading ten clones occupy approximately 1% of the sample.

The specimen sequenced was blood, either unsorted or a sorted T cell fraction (not recorded which). This sequence uses TRBV25-1 and TRBJ1-1; the D gene is perhaps TRBD1, from 5 matching bases. This TCR was recovered from a male donor with ankylosing spondylitis. DNA sequence: TGTGCCAGCAGGGGGCCAGGGCTGGGCGGCACTGAAGCTTTCTTT. It specifies CASRGPGLGGTEAFF. With all but the CDR3 taken from the reference TRBV25-1 and TRBJ1-1 genes, the full variable domain is: EADIYQTPRYLVIGTGKKITLECSQTMGHDKMYWYQQDPGMELHLIHYSYGVNSTEKGDLSSESTVSRIRTEHFPLTLESARPSHTSQYLCASRGPGLGGTEAFFGQGTRLTVV.